The 27 T cell receptor beta chains reported below all come from one sample, sequenced in a study of cytomegalovirus exposure and HLA in healthy donors. 60 Vbeta and 13 Jbeta primers were used in PCR. TCRdb's copy holds only in-frame clones and misses some; the assay was immunoSEQ multiplex PCR. The sample lists about 82,000 clones; around 77% were seen once. Sample: PBMCs. The receptor set was obtained from a man in his forties or fifties in good health and CMV-seronegative.

The V gene is TRBV9, the J gene TRBJ2-3; 8 nucleotides agree with TRBD2. The CDR3 loop spans 15 amino acids. J was trimmed by 4 bases and V by 0 bases; bases with no gene match: 4. CDR1 is SGDLS and CDR2 is YYNGEE in the germline V gene. DNA for the CDR3: TGTGCCAGCAGCGTAGCCGGGGGGGCTGCAGATACGCAGTATTTT. It specifies CASSVAGGAADTQYF. Drawing the rest from reference TRBV9 and TRBJ2-3, the complete variable domain is DSGVTQTPKHLITATGQRVTLRCSPRSGDLSVYWYQQSLDQGLQFLIQYYNGEERAKGNILERFSAQQFPDLHSELNLSSLELGDSALYFCASSVAGGAADTQYFGPGTRLTVL.

This sequence joins TRBV4-1 and TRBJ1-2; no clear D. Trimming cost V 4 bases and J 8 bases, with 14 bases left between them. CDR1 and CDR2 from the germline V gene are MGHRA and YSYEKL. The CDR3 totals 13 residues. The CDR3 DNA sequence: TGCGCCAGCAGCCCCCCTAGAAAGAACGGCTACACCTTC. It translates to CASSPPRKNGYTF.

V and J are TRBV19 and TRBJ2-5; TRBD2 is a possible D gene (7 bases). The germline CDR1 and CDR2 sequences are LNHDA and SQIVND (reference sequence). This CDR3 is 15 amino acids long. The V end was cut by 6 bases, the J end by 2 bases, with 16 bases between. CDR3 in DNA: TGTGCCAGTAGCCCCCCGGGGGGCGGACAAGAGACCCAGTACTTC. Translation gives CASSPPGGGQETQYF.

The chain combines TRBV4-3 with TRBJ2-3; TRBD2 matches 11 bases. This CDR3 is built from 17 residues. V shed 2 bases, J shed 0 bases, and the junction held 4 bases outside the gene matches. CDR1 LGHNA and CDR2 YSLEER come from the germline V gene. The DNA for the CDR3 is TGCGCCAGCAGCCAACTAGCGGGGGGCTCTAGCACAGATACGCAGTATTTT. This translates into CASSQLAGGSSTDTQYF.

V is TRBV18 and J is TRBJ1-2; TRBD1 might be the D (6 bases). CDR3 length: 13 residues. Germline V gene sequence: CDR1 KGHSH, CDR2 LQKENI. Trimming removed 6 bases from V and 8 bases from J, with 16 bases in between. DNA of the CDR3: TGTGCCAGCTCCCCCGACAGGCCCTGGGGCTACACCTTC. It translates to CASSPDRPWGYTF.

This clone came up a few times. The V gene is TRBV21-1, the J gene TRBJ1-3; TRBD1, the table's D call, lacks a check against the DNA. TRBV21-1 is an annotated pseudogene. The CDR3 runs to 14 residues. The CDR3 DNA reads as TGTGCCAGCAGCAAGAGGGGGCGAGGAAACACCATATATTTT. It specifies CASSKRGRGNTIYF.

CDR3: CASTDRIHGQPQHF. The CDR3 DNA is TGTGCCAGCACCGACAGGATCCATGGCCAGCCCCAGCATTTT. The chain recombines TRBV6-1 with TRBJ1-5; possibly TRBD1 for D (6 bases). The CDR3 is made up of 14 amino acids. Germline values: CDR1 MNHNS, CDR2 SASEGT. V was trimmed by 7 bases and J by 7 bases, leaving 17 bases between them.

The chain employs TRBV11-2 and TRBJ2-7; 10 bases are shared with TRBD1. CDR3 length: 15 amino acids. Germline trimming cut 5 bases from V and 7 bases from J; bases unmatched to any gene: 11. Germline CDR1 reads SGHAT; CDR2 reads FQNNGV. The CDR3 sequence is CASSEPGQGWGEQYF. The DNA of the CDR3 is TGTGCCAGCAGCGAGCCGGGACAGGGGTGGGGAGAGCAGTACTTC.

V and J are TRBV7-3 and TRBJ1-1; TRBD1 aligns across 7 bases. The CDR3 contains 14 residues. From germline, CDR1 is SGHTA and CDR2 FQGTGA. J lost 4 bases, V lost 1 base, and 3 bases had no gene match. Written as DNA, the CDR3 is TGTGCCAGCAGCTTAAACAGGGGCGGCACTGAAGCTTTCTTT. This codes for CASSLNRGGTEAFF.

V usage is TRBV6-5 and J usage is TRBJ1-1, with D possibly TRBD1 on 5 matching bases. Germline-derived CDR1 and CDR2 are MNHEY and SVGAGI. V was pared by 3 bases and J by 5 bases, with 16 bases between. This CDR3 contains 15 residues. CDR3 bases: TGTGCCAGCAGTTATTACACAGGTATTTCAACTGAAGCTTTCTTT. It specifies CASSYYTGISTEAFF.

This clone has only one observation. J is TRBJ2-3 and V is TRBV6-4; perhaps TRBD1 as D (5 bases). Germline lookup yields CDR1 MRHNA and CDR2 SNTAGT. There are 14 residues in the CDR3. The V end lost 2 bases, the J end lost 1 base, and 7 bases lay between the germline ends. CDR3 DNA sequence: TGTGCCAGCAGTGACAAAGGGGGCACAGATACGCAGTATTTT. Translating gives CASSDKGGTDTQYF.

This clone was observed a few times. The chain combines TRBV6-5 with TRBJ1-2; 7 bases map to TRBD1. This CDR3 is built from 13 residues. CDR1 and CDR2 from the germline V gene are MNHEY and SVGAGI. V dropped 5 bases and J dropped 6; count of bases not matched to a gene: 6. The CDR3 DNA sequence: TGTGCCAGCAGTGCGACAGGGTTGCATGGCTACACCTTC. Translated: CASSATGLHGYTF.

This sequence joins TRBV5-1 and TRBJ2-1, with 9 bases aligning to TRBD2. The trim removed 0 bases at V and 4 bases at J, leaving 5 bases unmatched. Germline-derived CDR1 and CDR2 are SGHRS and YFSETQ. The CDR3 is 16 amino acids. The CDR3: CASSLEGGGAYNEQFF. DNA of the CDR3: TGCGCCAGCAGCTTGGAAGGCGGGGGGGCTTACAATGAGCAGTTCTTC.

The chain combines TRBV15 with TRBJ2-5; the D gene is possibly TRBD2 (5 bases). V lost 5 bases and J lost 5, with 18 bases in between. The V gene's germline CDR1 is LNHNV and CDR2 YYDKDF (reference sequence). The CDR3 has 15 amino acids. In DNA, the CDR3 is TGTGCCACCAGCGTTGGACTCACCACTGGGGAGACCCAGTACTTC. Its translation is CATSVGLTTGETQYF. Filled out from reference TRBV15 and TRBJ2-5, the complete variable domain reads DAMVIQNPRYQVTQFGKPVTLSCSQTLNHNVMYWYQQKSSQAPKLLFHYYDKDFNNEADTPDNFQSRRPNTSFCFLDIRSPGLGDTAMYLCATSVGLTTGETQYFGPGTRLLVL.

This clone was detected only once. The chain joins TRBV5-1 to TRBJ1-4; D uncertain. The germline CDR1 and CDR2 sequences are SGHRS and YFSETQ. Trimming removed 5 bases from V and 0 bases from J, with 8 bases in between. CDR3 length equals 14 residues. The CDR3, as DNA: TGCGCCAGCAGGCTACAGCCAACTAATGAAAAACTGTTTTTT. This codes for CASRLQPTNEKLFF.

CDR3 coding DNA: TGTGCCAGCAGATCCGGGACAGGAATCTTGGCCCAGCATTTT. Translating gives CASRSGTGILAQHF. The chain employs TRBV6-1 and TRBJ1-5, with 8 bases identical to TRBD1. The CDR3 length is 14 residues. Germline V gene data show CDR1 as MNHNS and CDR2 as SASEGT. The trim removed 6 bases at V and 11 bases at J, leaving 12 bases unmatched.

V is TRBV2 and J is TRBJ2-7; D is ambiguous. The V and J ends lost 10 bases and 2 bases respectively, with 12 bases between them. Germline loops: CDR1 SNHLY, CDR2 FYNNEI. The CDR3 consists of 12 residues. CDR3 sequence reads: CATSRLTYEQYF. CDR3 sequence (DNA): TGTGCCACGAGCAGGTTGACCTACGAGCAGTACTTC. Looking up the rest from reference TRBV2 and TRBJ2-7 gives the full variable domain: EPEVTQTPSHQVTQMGQEVILRCVPISNHLYFYWYRQILGQKVEFLVSFYNNEISEKSEIFDDQFSVERPDGSNFTLKIRSTKLEDSAMYFCATSRLTYEQYFGPGTRLTVT.

This clone was picked up a small number of times. The chain is built from TRBV5-5 and TRBJ1-3; TRBD1 matches 12 bases. The CDR3 loop spans 16 amino acids. The V and J ends lost 4 bases and 5 bases, in that order; junction bases with no gene match: 7. Germline-derived CDR1 and CDR2 are SGHKS and YYEKEE (reference sequence). The CDR3 bases are TGTGCCAGCAGCCCCGGGACAGGGGGCGAGAGAAACACCATATATTTT. Amino acids: CASSPGTGGERNTIYF.

The rearrangement links TRBV7-2 to TRBJ2-3; 8 bases are shared with TRBD1. CDR3 length: 16 residues. In germline, CDR1 is SGHTA, CDR2 FQGNSA. The J segment lost 4 bases and the V segment lost 4 bases, leaving 10 bases of the junction unmatched. The CDR3 is CASSSGLSRGPDTQYF. The CDR3 DNA reads TGTGCCAGCAGCTCCGGACTCTCCAGGGGGCCAGATACGCAGTATTTT.

The genes are TRBV18 and TRBJ2-3, with 11 bases matching TRBD2. This CDR3 comprises 16 residues. Unmatched junction bases numbered 4, after V lost 3 bases and J lost 2 bases. Germline CDR1 reads KGHSH; CDR2 reads LQKENI. The CDR3 DNA sequence: TGTGCCAGCTCACCTCTAGCGGGGGGCGACACAGATACGCAGTATTTT. This codes for CASSPLAGGDTDTQYF.

The chain is built from TRBV5-1 and TRBJ2-1, with D perhaps matching TRBD1 (5 bases). V was shortened by 4 bases and J by 7 bases, with 18 bases between the two germline ends. Germline CDR1 and CDR2: SGHRS and YFSETQ. The CDR3 consists of 15 residues. As DNA, the CDR3 is TGCGCCAGCAGCCTCATCTTATATCAGGGTAATGAGCAGTTCTTC. Its translation: CASSLILYQGNEQFF. The full variable domain, completed using reference TRBV5-1 and TRBJ2-1, is KAGVTQTPRYLIKTRGQQVTLSCSPISGHRSVSWYQQTPGQGLQFLFEYFSETQRNKGNFPGRFSGRQFSNSRSEMNVSTLELGDSALYLCASSLILYQGNEQFFGPGTRLTVL.

CDR3 nucleotides: TGTGCCAGCAGCCTAGCGGGGGGGCCCAGAAATGAGCAGTTCTTC. Its protein is CASSLAGGPRNEQFF. J is TRBJ2-1 and V is TRBV5-4; 12 nucleotides agree with TRBD2. The CDR3 extends over 15 amino acids. Germline loops: CDR1 SGHNT, CDR2 YYREEE (reference sequence). Unmatched junction bases numbered 6, after V lost 4 bases and J lost 7 bases.

The V gene is TRBV5-1, the J gene TRBJ2-7; 7 nucleotides line up with TRBD2. From germline, CDR1 is SGHRS and CDR2 YFSETQ. The CDR3 spans 17 residues. J lost 0 bases, V lost 4 bases, and 13 bases had no gene match. The CDR3 sequence is CASSLPGFGGSSYEQYF. The CDR3 nucleotides are TGCGCCAGCAGCCTCCCGGGGTTCGGGGGGAGCTCCTACGAGCAGTACTTC.

Only a few counts were recorded for this clone. The J gene is TRBJ1-1, the V gene TRBV6-1; D is perhaps TRBD1 (5 bases). This CDR3 spans 14 amino acids. Germline assignment: CDR1 MNHNS and CDR2 SASEGT. Trimming shortened V by 10 bases and J by 2 bases, and 17 bases separated the two germline ends. The CDR3 sequence: CATDPMGLNTEAFF. The CDR3 nucleotides are TGTGCCACCGACCCGATGGGACTTAACACTGAAGCTTTCTTT.

The chain couples TRBV7-2 to TRBJ1-2, with 7 positions matching TRBD1. V dropped 5 bases and J dropped 5; count of bases not matched to a gene: 11. The CDR3 covers 15 residues. Germline assignment: CDR1 SGHTA and CDR2 FQGNSA. CDR3 nucleotides: TGTGCCAGCAGCCACCGACAGGGCGTCCGGTATGGCTACACCTTC. Protein sequence: CASSHRQGVRYGYTF. Full variable domain (outside the CDR3, taken from reference TRBV7-2 and TRBJ1-2): GAGVSQSPSNKVTEKGKDVELRCDPISGHTALYWYRQSLGQGLEFLIYFQGNSAPDKSGLPSDRFSAERTGGSVSTLTIQRTQQEDSAVYLCASSHRQGVRYGYTFGSGTRLTVV.

This chain uses TRBV9 with TRBJ2-3, with D uncertain. From germline, CDR1 is SGDLS and CDR2 YYNGEE. The CDR3 runs 13 residues. With 4 bases removed from V and 0 bases from J, the gap between germline ends came to 6 bases. The CDR3 is CASSPLSTDTQYF. CDR3 DNA sequence: TGTGCCAGCAGCCCTCTGAGCACAGATACGCAGTATTTT.

The chain is built from TRBV2 and TRBJ1-5; D is perhaps TRBD1 (5 bases). The germline V gene has CDR1 SNHLY and CDR2 FYNNEI. The CDR3 has 11 amino acids. With 6 bases removed from V and 5 bases from J, the gap between germline ends came to 5 bases. CDR3 bases: TGTGCCAGCAGAGGGGATCAGCCCCAGCATTTT. Protein product: CASRGDQPQHF.